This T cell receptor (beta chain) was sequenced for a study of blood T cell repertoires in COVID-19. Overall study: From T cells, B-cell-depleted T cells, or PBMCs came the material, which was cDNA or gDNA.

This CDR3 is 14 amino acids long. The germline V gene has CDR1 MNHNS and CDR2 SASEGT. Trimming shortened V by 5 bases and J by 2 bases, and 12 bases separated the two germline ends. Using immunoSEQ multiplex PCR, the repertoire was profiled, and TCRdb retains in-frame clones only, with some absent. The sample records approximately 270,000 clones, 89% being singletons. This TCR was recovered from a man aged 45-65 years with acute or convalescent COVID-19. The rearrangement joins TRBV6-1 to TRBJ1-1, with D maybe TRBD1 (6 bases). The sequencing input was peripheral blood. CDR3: CASSLDRTNTEAFF. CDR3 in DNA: TGTGCCAGCAGTCTCGACAGGACTAACACTGAAGCTTTCTTT.